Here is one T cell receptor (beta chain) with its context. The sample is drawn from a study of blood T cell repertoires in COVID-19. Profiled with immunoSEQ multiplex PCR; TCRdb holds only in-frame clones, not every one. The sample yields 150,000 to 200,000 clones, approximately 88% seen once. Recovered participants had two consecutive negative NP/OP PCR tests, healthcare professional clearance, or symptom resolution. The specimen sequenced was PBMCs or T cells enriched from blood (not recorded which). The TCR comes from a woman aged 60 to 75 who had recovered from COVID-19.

The CDR3 DNA reads as TGTGCCAGCAGTTTGCGGCGGGGTAATGAGCAGTTCTTC. It encodes CASSLRRGNEQFF. This chain connects TRBV27 to TRBJ2-1; possibly TRBD2 for D (6 bases). From germline, CDR1 is MNHEY and CDR2 SMNVEV (reference sequence). This CDR3 spans 13 amino acids. The V and J ends lost 3 bases and 7 bases respectively, with 10 bases between them.